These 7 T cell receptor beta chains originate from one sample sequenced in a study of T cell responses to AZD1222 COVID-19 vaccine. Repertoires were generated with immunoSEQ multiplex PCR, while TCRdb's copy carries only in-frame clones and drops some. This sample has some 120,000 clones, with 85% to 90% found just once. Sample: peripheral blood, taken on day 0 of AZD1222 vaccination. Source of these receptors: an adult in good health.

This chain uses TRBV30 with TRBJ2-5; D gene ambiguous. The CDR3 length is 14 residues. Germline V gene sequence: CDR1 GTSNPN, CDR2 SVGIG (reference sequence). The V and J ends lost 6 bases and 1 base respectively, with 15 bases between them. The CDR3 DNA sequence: TGTGCCTGCCGGTCATTAGAGCGCCAAGAGACCCAGTACTTC. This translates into CACRSLERQETQYF.

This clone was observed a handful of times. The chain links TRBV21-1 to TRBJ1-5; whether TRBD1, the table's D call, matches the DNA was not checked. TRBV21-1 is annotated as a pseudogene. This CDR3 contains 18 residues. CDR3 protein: CASSKADGQLNSNQPQHF. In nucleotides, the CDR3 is TGTGCCAGCAGCAAAGCAGACGGACAGCTAAATAGCAATCAGCCCCAGCATTTT.

Here the CDR3 DNA reads TGTGCCAGCAGCCAAGGAGGGGTTGTGGCCTATGGCTACACCTTC. It is translated as CASSQGGVVAYGYTF. V is TRBV3-1 (or the pseudogene TRBV3-2) and J is TRBJ1-2; D might be TRBD1 (5 bases). Germline V lookup: CDR1 LGHDT, CDR2 YNNKEL (reference sequence). The CDR3 loop spans 15 amino acids. Deletions cut 1 base from V and 4 bases from J, with 13 bases between.

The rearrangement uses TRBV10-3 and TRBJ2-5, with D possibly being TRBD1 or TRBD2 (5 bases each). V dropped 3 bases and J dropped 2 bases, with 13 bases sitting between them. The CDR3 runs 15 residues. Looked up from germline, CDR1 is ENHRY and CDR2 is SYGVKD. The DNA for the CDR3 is TGTGCCATCAGTGATCCGGGTGAGGGGCAAGAGACCCAGTACTTC. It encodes CAISDPGEGQETQYF.

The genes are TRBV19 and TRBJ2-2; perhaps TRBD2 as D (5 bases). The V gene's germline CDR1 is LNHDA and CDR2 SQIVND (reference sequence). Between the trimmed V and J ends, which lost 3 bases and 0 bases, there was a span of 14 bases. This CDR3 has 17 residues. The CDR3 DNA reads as TGTGCCAGTAGTATCCCCCCCTCGGGAACGAACACCGGGGAGCTGTTTTTT. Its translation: CASSIPPSGTNTGELFF. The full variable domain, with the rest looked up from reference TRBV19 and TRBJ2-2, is DGGITQSPKYLFRKEGQNVTLSCEQNLNHDAMYWYRQDPGQGLRLIYYSQIVNDFQKGDIAEGYSVSREKKESFPLTVTSAQKNPTAFYLCASSIPPSGTNTGELFFGEGSRLTVL.

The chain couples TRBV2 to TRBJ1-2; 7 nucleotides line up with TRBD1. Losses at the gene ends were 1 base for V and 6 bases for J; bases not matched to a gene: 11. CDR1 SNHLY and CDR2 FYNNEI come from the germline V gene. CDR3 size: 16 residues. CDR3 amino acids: CASSEEKTGLVDGYTF. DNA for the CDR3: TGTGCCAGCAGTGAAGAGAAGACAGGGCTCGTTGATGGCTACACCTTC.

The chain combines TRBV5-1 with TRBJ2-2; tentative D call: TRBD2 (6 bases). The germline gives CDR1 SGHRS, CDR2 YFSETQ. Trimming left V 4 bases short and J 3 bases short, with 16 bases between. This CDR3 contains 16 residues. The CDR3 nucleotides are TGCGCCAGCAGCATGGAGGGTAGCGGCTACACCGGGGAGCTGTTTTTT. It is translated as CASSMEGSGYTGELFF.